Each of the 17 T cell receptor beta chains below was sequenced from the same sample in a study of vaccination and CD4 T cells after COVID-19. Noted treatment: 10-day PBMC culture with coronavirus spike peptide pools or control peptides (ViraFEST assay). Researchers used the Oncomine TCR Beta short-read assay to sequence DNA from cultured CD4+ T cells. MiXCR was run by TCRdb on the PCR reads, yielding one entry per CDR3 protein. Here the sample spans 6,000 to 7,500 distinct CDR3 sequences, 18% being singletons. For these TCRs, the target antigens are not known. Input material: CD4+ T cells from blood, cultured in vitro. The receptors originated from a human donor who had recovered from COVID-19.

This clonotype was recorded a few times. V is TRBV20-1 and J is TRBJ2-7; TRBD2 aligns across 7 bases. The CDR3 length is 16 residues. Losses at the gene ends were 3 bases for V and 6 bases for J; bases not matched to a gene: 17. Germline lookup yields CDR1 DFQATT and CDR2 SNEGSKA (reference sequence). This CDR3 is CSASVPGWEGLGEQYF. CDR3 sequence (DNA): TGCAGTGCTAGTGTACCGGGGTGGGAGGGTTTAGGCGAGCAGTACTTC.

This clonotype was counted a few times. J is TRBJ1-1 and V is TRBV27; 7 bases are a match to TRBD1. J lost 4 bases, V lost 5 bases, and 7 bases had no gene match. The CDR3 totals 14 residues. Per germline, CDR1 MNHEY and CDR2 SMNVEV (reference sequence). The CDR3 loop reads CASSTRGGPTEAFF. DNA for the CDR3: TGTGCCAGCAGTACCCGAGGGGGCCCCACTGAAGCTTTCTTT.

This clonotype was found a few times. This chain connects TRBV11-3 to TRBJ1-1; maybe TRBD1 (5 bases). In germline, CDR1 is SGHNT, CDR2 YENEEA. The CDR3 sequence is 11 residues long. V gave up 0 bases and J gave up 12 bases, with 8 bases separating them. The CDR3 is CASSLDGGTFF. CDR3 nucleotides: TGTGCCAGCAGCTTAGACGGGGGAACTTTCTTT.

This chain uses TRBV6-1 with TRBJ2-7; D call uncertain. This CDR3 is 15 amino acids long. The germline CDR1 and CDR2 sequences are MNHNS and SASEGT. Trimming removed 7 bases at V and 0 bases at J, with 16 bases between. The chain's CDR3 is CASINAGSSSYEQYF. The DNA for the CDR3 is TGTGCCAGCATTAACGCAGGTTCGAGCTCCTACGAGCAGTACTTC.

The chain is built from TRBV9 and TRBJ2-2; D tentatively reads TRBD1 or TRBD2 (6 bases each). Germline CDR1 is SGDLS and CDR2 is YYNGEE. CDR3 length equals 16 residues. V gave up 1 base and J gave up 7 bases, with 17 bases separating them. The CDR3 DNA sequence: TGTGCCAGCAGCGTAACCGTCACACAGGGAGGCGGGGAGCTGTTTTTT. Protein sequence: CASSVTVTQGGGELFF.

By frequency in the sample, this clonotype is medium-sized. This chain joins TRBV7-2 and TRBJ1-2; D gene unclear. This CDR3 has 14 amino acids. Per the germline V gene, CDR1 is SGHTA and CDR2 is FQGNSA. Trimming took 1 base from V and 0 from J, leaving 6 bases between them. The CDR3 DNA sequence: TGTGCCAGCAGCTTAGACCCAGCTAACTATGGCTACACCTTC. Its protein product is CASSLDPANYGYTF.

This clonotype rates as medium-sized. The rearrangement uses TRBV20-1 and TRBJ2-5; maybe TRBD2 (6 bases). This CDR3 has 15 amino acids. V was cut by 5 bases and J by 5 bases, with 21 bases left in between. Germline V gene lookup returns CDR1 DFQATT and CDR2 SNEGSKA (reference sequence). The CDR3 sequence: CSAEPRGARGETQYF. CDR3 coding DNA: TGCAGTGCTGAACCCAGAGGGGCCCGGGGGGAGACCCAGTACTTC.

Concerning this clonotype: The junction shows a germline mismatch at one end, possibly a read error. V usage is TRBV10-3 and J usage is TRBJ2-4; D is undetermined. The CDR3 is made up of 15 amino acids. CDR1 is ENHRY and CDR2 is SYGVKD in the germline V gene. CDR3 amino acids: CAISPTDGTKNIQYF. CDR3 DNA sequence: TGCGCCATCAGCCCTACCGACGGTACTAAAAACATTCAGTACTTC.

The chain recombines TRBV6-5 with TRBJ2-5; possible D gene TRBD2, 5 bases. Per the germline V gene, CDR1 is MNHEY and CDR2 is SVGAGI. The CDR3 spans 14 residues. Trimming took 2 bases from V and 4 from J, leaving 11 bases between them. CDR3 sequence (DNA): TGTGCCAGCAGTTACGGTCTGAGCGGAGAGACCCAGTACTTC. Residues: CASSYGLSGETQYF.

By share, this clonotype ranks as medium-sized. The rearrangement links TRBV20-1 to TRBJ1-6; D is unclear. Trimming shortened V by 3 bases and J by 0 bases, and 12 bases separated the two germline ends. Germline assignment: CDR1 DFQATT and CDR2 SNEGSKA (reference sequence). This CDR3 region has 16 residues. The CDR3 spells CSARATLSSYNSPLHF. CDR3 bases: TGCAGTGCTAGGGCCACCCTTAGCTCCTATAATTCACCCCTCCACTTT.

In its sample, this clonotype is medium-sized. The V call is TRBV6-1, the J call TRBJ1-1, with D hard to call. This CDR3 region has 14 residues. CDR1 is MNHNS, CDR2 SASEGT, per germline. V was cut by 4 bases and J by 2 bases, with 11 bases left in between. The CDR3 is CASSGSTVNTEAFF. CDR3 in DNA: TGTGCCAGCAGTGGATCGACGGTAAACACTGAAGCTTTCTTT.

The rearrangement uses TRBV10-3 and TRBJ2-2, with TRBD1 identical over 8 bases. The CDR3 totals 15 residues. Germline trimming cut 6 bases from V and 7 bases from J; bases unmatched to any gene: 10. Germline V gene lookup returns CDR1 ENHRY and CDR2 SYGVKD. This chain's CDR3 is CAIRPGTGIGGELFF. CDR3 coding DNA: TGTGCCATCAGGCCAGGGACAGGCATCGGCGGGGAGCTGTTTTTT.

The rearrangement uses TRBV30 and TRBJ2-6; TRBD1 aligns across 8 bases. The V gene end was trimmed by 2 bases and the J gene end by 3 bases; junction bases not matched to a gene: 15. In germline, CDR1 is GTSNPN, CDR2 SVGIG (reference sequence). The CDR3 runs 19 residues. The CDR3 DNA reads as TGTGCCTGGAGTCAGCTTGGCGGACAGGGTCGTCTTGGGGCCAACGTCCTGACTTTC. Translated, it gives CAWSQLGGQGRLGANVLTF.

The gene calls are TRBV2 and TRBJ2-5; TRBD1 might be the D (6 bases). V lost 7 bases and J lost 4, with 22 bases in between. Germline loops: CDR1 SNHLY, CDR2 FYNNEI. The CDR3 contains 16 residues. The CDR3 region has the DNA TGTGCCAGCACTGGATATCAGGGGAGATTACTAGAGACCCAGTACTTC. Translated: CASTGYQGRLLETQYF.

In this sample, this clonotype turned up a few times. The gene calls are TRBV4-1 and TRBJ1-6; 8 positions match TRBD1. The CDR3 covers 14 residues. Germline V gene lookup returns CDR1 MGHRA and CDR2 YSYEKL. J gave up 10 bases and V 1 base, and 3 bases lay outside the gene matches. DNA for the CDR3: TGCGCCAGCAGCCAAGGGACAGGGCCGTCACCCCTCCACTTT. This translates into CASSQGTGPSPLHF.

The chain links TRBV14 to TRBJ1-5, with a tentative D call TRBD1 (5 bases). CDR1 SGHDN and CDR2 FVKESK come from the germline V gene. This CDR3 has 18 residues. The germline V and J ends were trimmed by 4 bases and 6 bases, with 25 bases remaining between them. The CDR3 DNA reads TGTGCCAGCAGCCCCCTCCCCGGGGCCGAGCCGTTCGGTCAGCCCCAGCATTTT. It codes for CASSPLPGAEPFGQPQHF. Full variable domain (outside the CDR3, taken from reference TRBV14 and TRBJ1-5): EAGVTQFPSHSVIEKGQTVTLRCDPISGHDNLYWYRRVMGKEIKFLLHFVKESKQDESGMPNNRFLAERTGGTYSTLKVQPAELEDSGVYFCASSPLPGAEPFGQPQHFGDGTRLSIL.

The chain carries TRBV4-1 and TRBJ2-4; no firm D call. V lost 0 bases and J 1 base, leaving 13 bases between the germline ends. The germline V gene has CDR1 MGHRA and CDR2 YSYEKL. The CDR3 totals 17 residues. The CDR3 region is CASSQDENLLAKNIQYF. The DNA for the CDR3 is TGCGCCAGCAGCCAAGACGAAAATTTGTTGGCCAAAAACATTCAGTACTTC.